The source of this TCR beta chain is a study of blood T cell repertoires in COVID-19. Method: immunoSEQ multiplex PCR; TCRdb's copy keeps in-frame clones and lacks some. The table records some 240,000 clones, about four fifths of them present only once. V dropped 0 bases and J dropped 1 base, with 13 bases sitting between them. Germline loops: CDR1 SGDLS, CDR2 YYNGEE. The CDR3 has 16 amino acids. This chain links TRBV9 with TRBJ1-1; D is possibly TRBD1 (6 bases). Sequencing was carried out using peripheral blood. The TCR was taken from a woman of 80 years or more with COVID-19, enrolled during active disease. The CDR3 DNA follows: TGTGCCAGCAGCGTAGATTGGGGACAACCGAACACTGAAGCTTTCTTT. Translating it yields CASSVDWGQPNTEAFF. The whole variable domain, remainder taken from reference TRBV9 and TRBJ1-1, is DSGVTQTPKHLITATGQRVTLRCSPRSGDLSVYWYQQSLDQGLQFLIQYYNGEERAKGNILERFSAQQFPDLHSELNLSSLELGDSALYFCASSVDWGQPNTEAFFGQGTRLTVV.